This T cell receptor (beta chain) was identified during a study of blood T cell repertoires in COVID-19. Study-wide background: Specimens from acute and convalescent COVID-19 originated in the United States, Italy and Spain. T cells, B-cell-depleted T cells, or PBMCs provided the cDNA or gDNA that served as material.

Looked up from germline, CDR1 is SQVTM and CDR2 is ANQGSEA. CDR3 length: 12 amino acids. The V gene lost 1 base and the J gene lost 7 bases, with 10 bases spanning the gap. In the authors' methods: Counts of nucleated cells, estimated from reference gene primer amplification, were obtained. Sequenced by immunoSEQ multiplex PCR; TCRdb stores in-frame clones only, minus some. From that table come the V and J calls and clone size; the DNA was used to work out D and trimming. The sample consists of about 160,000 clones, 70% to 85% of them appearing once. Sequenced input: peripheral blood. This receptor was identified in a woman of 80 years or more with acute or convalescent COVID-19. The chain links TRBV29-1 to TRBJ1-2; no clear D. The CDR3 is CSVEVSAVGYTF. The CDR3 nucleotides read TGCAGCGTTGAAGTGTCCGCAGTTGGCTACACCTTC.